The next 19 T cell receptor beta chains were all read from a single sample in a study of blood T cell repertoires in COVID-19 (dated by TCRdb to the early 2020s). The protocol used for the library was the immunoSEQ multiplex PCR assay. The table comes from immuneACCESS by way of TCRdb, which keeps in-frame sequences with V and J called. Part of the clones is missing from these tables; in studies checked, under half for an unresolved V gene and the rest for unknown reasons. The sample profile shows a few hundred thousand clones; about 90% of them were found once. Together, the top ten hold about 9.4% of the sample. Material: PBMCs or T cells enriched from blood (not recorded which). These TCRs come from a woman in her 30s who had recovered from COVID-19.

V is TRBV15 and J is TRBJ2-1, with 9 bases identical to TRBD2. The junction had 5 bases not matched to a gene; V was cut back by 1 base and J by 4 bases. CDR3 length: 16 residues. CDR1 and CDR2 from the germline V gene are LNHNV and YYDKDF (reference sequence). This chain's CDR3 is CATSRGQRGAYNEQFF. The DNA of the CDR3 is TGTGCCACCAGCAGAGGGCAGCGGGGGGCTTACAATGAGCAGTTCTTC.

For the CDR3, the DNA is TGTGCCAGCAGCCAAGACGTGACAGCTGGAAACACCATATATTTT. It encodes CASSQDVTAGNTIYF. The chain uses TRBV3-1 (or the pseudogene TRBV3-2) and TRBJ1-3, with D possibly matching TRBD1 (5 bases). The germline gives CDR1 LGHDT, CDR2 YNNKEL (reference sequence). CDR3 length: 15 residues. Between the trimmed V and J ends, which lost 0 bases and 2 bases, there was a span of 8 bases.

This clone was detected only once. This chain connects TRBV10-3 to TRBJ2-7, with D perhaps matching TRBD1 (6 bases). Trimming took 8 bases from V and 4 from J, leaving 9 bases between them. CDR1 is ENHRY and CDR2 is SYGVKD in the germline V gene. The CDR3 length is 11 residues. The CDR3 DNA reads as TGTGCCATCGCAGGGGAGTACGAGCAGTACTTC. This encodes CAIAGEYEQYF.

The chain employs TRBV28 and TRBJ1-1, with a possible D match to TRBD1 (5 bases). In germline, CDR1 is MDHEN, CDR2 SYDVKM. CDR3 size: 16 residues. V lost 5 bases and J 1 base, leaving 17 bases between the germline ends. The CDR3 DNA sequence: TGTGCCAGCAGTCCCCTGGACAATTTGGGGAACACTGAAGCTTTCTTT. This sequence encodes CASSPLDNLGNTEAFF.

This chain connects TRBV23-1 to TRBJ1-6; D not resolved. TRBV23-1 is recorded as an ORF, its role being uncertain. The CDR3 is 15 amino acids. Trimming pared 7 bases from V and 7 bases from J, leaving 17 bases between. The CDR3 region has the DNA TGCGCCAGCAACCCACTGCCCCGCACCAATTCACCCCTCCACTTT. It specifies CASNPLPRTNSPLHF.

The V gene is TRBV12-3 or TRBV12-4, the J gene TRBJ1-6, with D uncertain. The V end lost 6 bases, the J end lost 9 bases, and 9 bases lay between the germline ends. The CDR3 loop spans 12 amino acids. The CDR3 DNA reads as TGTGCCAGCAGGGGCGATCTTTCACCCCTCCACTTT. Protein: CASRGDLSPLHF.

V and J are TRBV7-6 and TRBJ2-1, with D possibly being TRBD2 (5 bases). Germline V gene lookup returns CDR1 SGHVS and CDR2 FNYEAQ. The CDR3 is 16 amino acids. Trimming left V 5 bases short and J 2 bases short, with 16 bases between. The CDR3 region is CASSRRSGKAYNEQFF. Written as DNA, the CDR3 is TGTGCCAGCAGCCGAAGGTCGGGAAAAGCCTACAATGAGCAGTTCTTC.

CDR3 amino acids: CASSIRTGETGELFF. CDR3 nucleotide sequence: TGCGCCAGCAGCATCCGGACAGGGGAAACCGGGGAGCTGTTTTTT. V and J are TRBV5-1 and TRBJ2-2, with 9 bases aligning to TRBD1. Trimming cost V 4 bases and J 5 bases; bases outside gene matches: 6. Germline values: CDR1 SGHRS, CDR2 YFSETQ. The CDR3 is made up of 15 amino acids.

The rearrangement uses TRBV6-2 or TRBV6-3 and TRBJ2-1, with TRBD2 matching 8 bases. J gave up 10 bases and V 0 bases, and 8 bases lay outside the gene matches. The germline V gene encodes CDR1 MNHEY and CDR2 SVGEGT. CDR3 length: 15 amino acids. The CDR3 DNA is TGTGCCAGCAGTTACTCGAGTACGGGAGGGGGGGAGCAGTTCTTC. Protein product: CASSYSSTGGGEQFF.

This clone was counted once. The chain employs TRBV5-1 and TRBJ2-5, with D unresolved. Looked up from germline, CDR1 is SGHRS and CDR2 is YFSETQ. The V end was cut by 6 bases, the J end by 0 bases, with 9 bases between. The CDR3 loop spans 13 amino acids. The CDR3 protein is CASKVQNQETQYF. DNA for the CDR3: TGCGCCAGCAAGGTACAGAACCAAGAGACCCAGTACTTC.

V and J are TRBV19 and TRBJ2-7; 7 bases agree with TRBD1. The CDR3 is 14 residues long. Germline V CDR1 and CDR2: LNHDA, SQIVND (reference sequence). Unmatched junction bases numbered 5, after V lost 3 bases and J lost 3 bases. In nucleotides, the CDR3 is TGTGCCAGTAGTATGAGCGACAGGGTCTACGAGCAGTACTTC. This codes for CASSMSDRVYEQYF.

This chain joins TRBV30 and TRBJ1-5; 12 nucleotides agree with TRBD1. This CDR3 comprises 14 residues. The V and J ends lost 1 base and 7 bases, in that order; junction bases with no gene match: 2. Germline loops: CDR1 GTSNPN, CDR2 SVGIG (reference sequence). The CDR3 region has the DNA TGTGCCTGGAGTGGCGGGACAGGGGGCCAGCCCCAGCATTTT. Protein sequence: CAWSGGTGGQPQHF.

The chain is built from TRBV28 and TRBJ1-1, with D perhaps TRBD1 (6 bases). This CDR3 spans 14 amino acids. With 6 bases removed from V and 2 bases from J, the gap between germline ends came to 13 bases. Germline V CDR1 and CDR2: MDHEN, SYDVKM. The chain's CDR3 is CASRWGHPNTEAFF. DNA of the CDR3: TGTGCCAGCAGATGGGGACACCCAAACACTGAAGCTTTCTTT.

This chain connects TRBV27 to TRBJ2-1, with TRBD2 identical over 9 bases. The CDR3 sequence is 14 residues long. CDR1 is MNHEY, CDR2 SMNVEV, per germline (reference sequence). V dropped 6 bases and J dropped 10; count of bases not matched to a gene: 10. CDR3 region: CASRGTGLAMEQFF. CDR3 sequence (DNA): TGTGCCAGCAGGGGAACGGGACTAGCCATGGAGCAGTTCTTC.

The chain is built from TRBV5-1 and TRBJ2-7; TRBD2 matches at 15 bases. The germline V gene encodes CDR1 SGHRS and CDR2 YFSETQ. Unmatched junction bases numbered 6, after V lost 4 bases and J lost 10 bases. The CDR3 runs to 14 residues. CDR3: CASSAGTSGRLQYF. In nucleotides, the CDR3 is TGCGCCAGCAGCGCAGGGACTAGCGGGAGGTTACAGTACTTC.

The chain joins TRBV7-9 to TRBJ1-1; D not certain. Per the germline V gene, CDR1 is SEHNR and CDR2 is FQNEAQ (reference sequence). CDR3 size: 13 residues. The ends were cut back, 1 base at V and 6 bases at J, with 9 bases in the middle. CDR3 protein: CASSLVGVAEAFF. CDR3 bases: TGTGCCAGCAGCTTAGTCGGGGTTGCTGAAGCTTTCTTT. The whole variable domain, remainder taken from reference TRBV7-9 and TRBJ1-1, is DTGVSQNPRHKITKRGQNVTFRCDPISEHNRLYWYRQTLGQGPEFLTYFQNEAQLEKSRLLSDRFSAERPKGSFSTLEIQRTEQGDSAMYLCASSLVGVAEAFFGQGTRLTVV.

The chain is built from TRBV6-2 or TRBV6-3 and TRBJ2-6; 10 nucleotides match TRBD1. The trim removed 0 bases at V and 1 base at J, leaving 3 bases unmatched. The CDR3 spans 18 residues. Germline loops: CDR1 MNHEY, CDR2 SVGEGT. CDR3 coding DNA: TGTGCCAGCAGTTACTCGGGGACAGGGGTATCTGGGGCCAACGTCCTGACTTTC. It translates to CASSYSGTGVSGANVLTF.

V usage is TRBV4-2 and J usage is TRBJ1-1; perhaps TRBD1 as D (5 bases). Germline lookup yields CDR1 LGHNA and CDR2 YNFKEQ. V shed 8 bases and J shed 0 bases, with 10 bases lying between them. The CDR3 is 13 residues long. The CDR3 sequence: CASGDRLNTEAFF. The CDR3 DNA reads TGTGCCAGCGGAGACAGATTGAACACTGAAGCTTTCTTT.

This rearrangement joins TRBV7-9 to TRBJ1-2; the match to TRBD1 covers 8 bases. With V trimmed by 5 bases and J by 8 bases, 7 bases remained unmatched. The CDR3 runs to 13 residues. Germline V gene sequence: CDR1 SEHNR, CDR2 FQNEAQ (reference sequence). The CDR3 protein is CASSPDRARGYTF. In nucleotides, the CDR3 is TGTGCCAGCAGCCCGGACAGGGCCCGAGGCTACACCTTC.